This T cell receptor beta chain was identified in a study of Ad26.COV2.S vaccination and SARS-CoV-2 variants. Study-level information: Ad26.COV2.S, an intramuscular injection, was given once or twice 56 days apart.

The sample's treatment: some 19 received Ad26.COV2.S at low or high dose, single or two shots; a few received placebo; per-sample allocation not given. Each sample was drawn 63 days after the first injection (of vaccine or placebo). Boston provided a donor who was an adult aged 18-55 years. Data came from immunoSEQ multiplex PCR; TCRdb stores just in-frame clones and leaves some out. The sample lists roughly 400,000 clones; about 90% were seen once. Findings and limits, study-wide: Substantial post-vaccination breadth of spike-specific CD8+ and CD4+ T cell responses was reported. Assessments of TCR breadth and depth may have underestimated the total T cell responses.

Germline CDR1 is MGHDK and CDR2 is SYGVNS. The CDR3 runs 14 residues. V was shortened by 1 base and J by 12 bases, with 16 bases between the two germline ends. On this clone: The antigen is not known.

This TCR was sampled from a person between 18 and 60 years old who received the Ad26.COV2.S COVID-19 vaccine or a placebo. The rearrangement uses TRBV25-1 and TRBJ2-1; D ambiguous. Specimen: peripheral blood, collected in a trial of Ad26.COV2.S vaccine versus placebo. CDR3: CASSEFLMQPSQFF. CDR3 DNA sequence: TGTGCCAGCAGTGAATTTCTTATGCAGCCCTCGCAGTTCTTC.